Listed here are 10 T cell receptor beta chains from one sample, sequenced in a study of blood T cell repertoires in COVID-19. The method was immunoSEQ multiplex PCR; TCRdb's version includes in-frame clones alone and lacks a portion of them. This table has approximately 100,000 clones, approximately 80% appearing once. Sequenced material: peripheral blood. Every receptor here comes from a human donor in a cohort sampled during active COVID-19.

The chain is built from TRBV5-1 and TRBJ1-5, with D perhaps TRBD1 (5 bases). V was cut by 4 bases and J by 5 bases, with 19 bases left in between. Per germline, CDR1 SGHRS and CDR2 YFSETQ. The CDR3 is 16 amino acids. The CDR3 sequence: CASSIGTGQGDQPQHF. DNA for the CDR3: TGCGCCAGCAGCATTGGAACCGGGCAGGGTGATCAGCCCCAGCATTTT.

This chain links TRBV4-3 with TRBJ1-4, with D unresolved. V was trimmed by 8 bases and J by 0 bases, leaving 13 bases between them. The CDR3 spans 15 residues. Germline V gene lookup returns CDR1 LGHNA and CDR2 YSLEER. The CDR3 spells CASGLLGATNEKLFF. CDR3 sequence (DNA): TGCGCCAGCGGTTTGCTTGGAGCAACTAATGAAAAACTGTTTTTT.

CDR3 DNA: TGTGCCAGCAGTTTACCGATTTCAGCGGAAGCTTTCTTT. As protein: CASSLPISAEAFF. This chain links TRBV28 with TRBJ1-1, with D unresolved. The CDR3 contains 13 residues. Trimming stripped 2 bases from V and 8 bases from J, with 12 bases between. Germline CDR1 and CDR2: MDHEN and SYDVKM.

The V call is TRBV6-2 or TRBV6-3, the J call TRBJ1-2; D not certain. V gave up 5 bases and J gave up 5 bases, with 6 bases separating them. The CDR3 sequence is 11 residues long. Germline V gene lookup returns CDR1 MNHEY and CDR2 SVGEGT. The CDR3 nucleotides read TGTGCCAGCAGTACTAGTTATGGCTACACCTTC. This encodes CASSTSYGYTF.

The rearrangement joins TRBV14 to TRBJ2-7, with D perhaps matching TRBD2 (5 bases). The CDR3 runs to 12 residues. With 2 bases removed from V and 12 bases from J, the gap between germline ends came to 14 bases. The germline V gene encodes CDR1 SGHDN and CDR2 FVKESK. The CDR3 DNA is TGTGCCAGCAGCCAATCGCGGGTGCCGGTGTACTTC. Translating gives CASSQSRVPVYF.

This clone was found a few times. The chain links TRBV7-9 to TRBJ2-7; 7 bases are a match to TRBD1. Germline V CDR1 and CDR2: SEHNR, FQNEAQ (reference sequence). The V gene end was trimmed by 4 bases and the J gene end by 1 base; junction bases not matched to a gene: 4. CDR3 length equals 14 residues. The CDR3 region has the DNA TGTGCCAGCAGCTGGGACAGAATTTCCTACGAGCAGTACTTC. Its translation is CASSWDRISYEQYF.

V is TRBV27 and J is TRBJ1-4; the D is unclear. CDR1 and CDR2 (germline): MNHEY, SMNVEV (reference sequence). CDR3 length equals 15 residues. V was shortened by 4 bases and J by 7 bases, with 16 bases between the two germline ends. CDR3 bases: TGTGCCAGCAGTTCCAACCCAGGAATGGGTGAAAAACTGTTTTTT. Translated, it gives CASSSNPGMGEKLFF.

The gene calls are TRBV6-2 or TRBV6-3 and TRBJ2-3, with D possibly being TRBD2 (6 bases). Trimming shortened V by 5 bases and J by 4 bases, and 13 bases separated the two germline ends. This CDR3 has 14 residues. CDR1 and CDR2 from the germline V gene are MNHEY and SVGEGT. CDR3 nucleotide sequence: TGTGCCAGCAGTACGGGGACTCACTCAGATACGCAGTATTTT. Translated: CASSTGTHSDTQYF.

CDR3 residues: CASSRGQGPSYEQYF. In DNA form, the CDR3 reads TGCGCCAGCAGCCGAGGGCAGGGGCCATCATACGAGCAGTACTTC. This chain joins TRBV4-3 and TRBJ2-7, with a tentative D call TRBD1 (6 bases). CDR1 and CDR2 (germline): LGHNA, YSLEER. V was pared by 4 bases and J by 4 bases, with 17 bases between. This CDR3 is 15 amino acids long.

This clone has just a few counts. DNA for the CDR3: TGTGCCAGCAGCGTAAGCGGGTCGGTAGGAAAACTGTTTTTT. This translates into CASSVSGSVGKLFF. The chain combines TRBV9 with TRBJ1-4; the D is unclear. Trimming removed 1 base from V and 10 bases from J, with 14 bases in between. The CDR3 runs to 14 residues. Germline CDR1 SGDLS, CDR2 YYNGEE. The full variable domain, in which reference TRBV9 and TRBJ1-4 provide the parts outside the CDR3, is DSGVTQTPKHLITATGQRVTLRCSPRSGDLSVYWYQQSLDQGLQFLIQYYNGEERAKGNILERFSAQQFPDLHSELNLSSLELGDSALYFCASSVSGSVGKLFFGSGTQLSVL.